This T cell receptor beta chain was identified in a study of T cell changes during pregnancy in multiple sclerosis. The repertoire was sequenced with immunoSEQ multiplex PCR; TCRdb's copy has only in-frame clones and lacks some. Here the sample spans about 47,000 clones, around 93% being singletons. Germline CDR1 PRHDT, CDR2 FYEKMQ (reference sequence). V was shortened by 4 bases and J by 5 bases, with 9 bases between the two germline ends. The CDR3 has 13 residues. The V call is TRBV13, the J call TRBJ2-1, with D possibly TRBD2 on 6 matching bases. The sequences come from peripheral blood, collected in the second trimester of pregnancy. This TCR was sampled from a female donor with multiple sclerosis, enrolled in a pregnancy study. Here the CDR3 DNA reads TGTGCCAGCAGCTCCGGGACTGACAATGAGCAGTTCTTC. This codes for CASSSGTDNEQFF.